This is a list of T cell receptor beta chains from one sample in a study of T-cell reconstitution after alpha-beta-depleted transplantation in children. TCRdb redid the calling of the PCR reads with MiXCR, one entry per CDR3 protein. The sample consists of roughly 400,000 distinct CDR3 sequences, around two fifths of them appearing once. Sequenced material: PBMCs, taken before TCRalphabeta/CD19-depleted stem cell transplant. These receptors all stem from a girl aged 2 to 10 with aplastic anemia, due to receive a stem cell transplant. Each CDR3 is given with its conserved first and last residue. D genes are given only for firm matches. A clone size is listed for some rows: how often the clone was seen (once, few, many), or a class if it is expanded.

d_call	v_call	j_call	clone_size	cdr3_nt	cdr3_aa
.	TRBV28	TRBJ2-7	many	TGTGCCAGCAGTTCTAACGGATTCACCTACGAGCAGTACTTC	CASSSNGFTYEQYF
.	TRBV27	TRBJ2-1	.	TGTGCCAGCAGTTTAAGGGGAAAGAATGAGCAGTTCTTC	CASSLRGKNEQFF
.	TRBV29-1	TRBJ2-1	.	TGCAGCGACCGACAGGCGTACAATGAGCAGTTCTTC	CSDRQAYNEQFF
.	TRBV7-6	TRBJ2-1	.	TGTGCCAGCAGCCGCCGGACGGAGACCTACAATGAGCAGTTCTTC	CASSRRTETYNEQFF
.	TRBV10-1	TRBJ2-2	.	TGCGCCAGCAGTGAGTCCGGGCAGGTTAGGCCCGGGGAGCTGTTTTTT	CASSESGQVRPGELFF
.	TRBV5-1	TRBJ1-4	.	TGCGCCAGCAGCTGGACGGCCGCTGCAACTAATGAAAAACTGTTTTTT	CASSWTAAATNEKLFF
.	TRBV7-2	TRBJ2-1	few	TGTGCCAGCAGCTTAGCGGAGGGTCGTTACTCCTACAATGAGCAGTTCTTC	CASSLAEGRYSYNEQFF
.	TRBV6-5	TRBJ1-5	once	TGTGCCAGCAGTTACTCTGGACTGAACAATCAGCCCCAGCATTTT	CASSYSGLNNQPQHF
.	TRBV11-2	TRBJ2-3	few	TGTGCCAGCAGCTTAGGGGCTAGCCGCCCAGATACGCAGTATTTT	CASSLGASRPDTQYF
.	TRBV5-1	TRBJ2-3	many	TGCGCCAGCAGCTTGGGGGGCAACGCAGATACGCAGTATTTT	CASSLGGNADTQYF
TRBD2	TRBV5-1	TRBJ2-3	few	TGCGCCAGCAGCTTCGGGAGGGTCACAGATACGCAGTATTTT	CASSFGRVTDTQYF
.	TRBV6-5	TRBJ2-3	.	TGTGCCAGCAGTTACCCGGCAGGGACGCAGTATTTT	CASSYPAGTQYF
.	TRBV6-6	TRBJ1-5	many	TGTGCCAGCAGCCTCACGGACAATCAGCCCCAGCATTTT	CASSLTDNQPQHF
.	TRBV27	TRBJ1-6	.	TGTGCCAGCAGTTTAGAGCGGTGGTCACCCCTCCACTTT	CASSLERWSPLHF
.	TRBV20-1	TRBJ2-7	.	TGCAGTGCCTGGGCAGGGGAGCCCTACGAGCAGTACTTC	CSAWAGEPYEQYF
.	TRBV20-1	TRBJ2-1	once	TGCAGTGCTTGGGGGGCAGGGCGGAATGAGCAGTTCTTC	CSAWGAGRNEQFF
.	TRBV11-2	TRBJ2-1	.	TGTGCCAGCAGCTTTCCTCCAGACCAGGAGCAGTTCTTC	CASSFPPDQEQFF
TRBD1	TRBV20-1	TRBJ2-5	.	TGCAGTGCTATAATCACCCGGGGACAGGAGACAGAGACCCAGTACTTC	CSAIITRGQETETQYF
TRBD1	TRBV6-1	TRBJ1-2	.	TGTGCCAGCAGTGTACAGGGGAATAATTTCTATGGCTACACCTTC	CASSVQGNNFYGYTF
TRBD1	TRBV7-2	TRBJ1-4	few	TGTGCCAGCAGCTTACAGGGGGTGGAAAAACTGTTTTTT	CASSLQGVEKLFF
.	TRBV6-1	TRBJ2-1	.	TGTGCCAGCAGTGCCAGAACGGGGCAGAATGAGCAGTTCTTC	CASSARTGQNEQFF
.	TRBV29-1	TRBJ2-7	.	TGCAGCGTTCGGACAGGGAGGGGGGACGAGCAGTACTTC	CSVRTGRGDEQYF
TRBD1	TRBV29-1	TRBJ2-7	few	TGCAGCGCTAGCCCACAGGGGGCGACCACCTACGAGCAGTACTTC	CSASPQGATTYEQYF
.	TRBV11-2	TRBJ2-5	.	TGTGCCAGCAGCTTAAAGGGTGGGGGACGGTTAACCCAGTACTTC	CASSLKGGGRLTQYF
.	TRBV12-3/TRBV12-4	TRBJ2-2	.	TGTGCCAGCATCTTACCCGGACTCCCCGCCGGGGAGCTGTTTTTT	CASILPGLPAGELFF
.	TRBV5-1	TRBJ2-2	few	TGCGCCAGCAGCTTGGAGCGGATGAACACCGGGGAGCTGTTTTTT	CASSLERMNTGELFF
TRBD1	TRBV12-5	TRBJ1-1	.	TGTGCTAGTGGTTTGCACCTGGGGACAGGCCAAAAGAACACTGAAGCTTTCTTT	CASGLHLGTGQKNTEAFF
.	TRBV5-5	TRBJ2-7	few	TGTGCCAGCAGTTTTCCCTACGCGCAGTACTTC	CASSFPYAQYF